The sequence of this T cell receptor beta chain was determined in a study of cytomegalovirus exposure and HLA in healthy donors. Study-wide results and caveats: Reports indicated that the classifier achieved high specificity and sensitivity in diagnosing cytomegalovirus status. The study listed some 160 cytomegalovirus-associated TCR beta chains.

As for this clone: Its target is unknown.

Profiling relied on immunoSEQ multiplex PCR, and the TCRdb table lists in-frame clones only, not all of them. The sample lists 100,000 to 150,000 clones; roughly 90% were seen once. The V gene end was trimmed by 5 bases and the J gene end by 3 bases; junction bases not matched to a gene: 5. CDR3 size: 14 residues. Germline lookup yields CDR1 LNHDA and CDR2 SQIVND (reference sequence). J is TRBJ2-3 and V is TRBV19; 7 bases fit TRBD1. Sequencing was carried out using PBMCs. This receptor was taken from a woman under 30 in good health and CMV-seronegative. In DNA form, the CDR3 reads TGTGCCAGTAGTTTACAGGGGAGTACAGATACGCAGTATTTT. Amino acids: CASSLQGSTDTQYF.